This is a list of T cell receptor beta chains from one sample in a study of Ad26.COV2.S vaccination and SARS-CoV-2 variants. Assay: immunoSEQ multiplex PCR; the TCRdb copy retains only in-frame clones and omits some. Seen here are a few hundred thousand clones, around 88% observed once, and the top ten hold roughly 3%. Sequences were derived from peripheral blood, sampled in a trial of Ad26.COV2.S vaccine versus placebo. The source is a person aged 18-60 years who received the Ad26.COV2.S COVID-19 vaccine or a placebo. Both conserved end residues are part of each CDR3. D genes are given only for firm matches. Size is stated for part of the rows, as once, few or many counts, or as a class when the clone is expanded.

TRBV5-1	NA	TRBJ2-2	NA	CASSLVAGSNTGELFF	TGCGCCAGCAGCTTGGTTGCAGGATCGAACACCGGGGAGCTGTTTTTT
TRBV30	NA	TRBJ1-2	NA	CAWRRDGYTF	TGTGCCTGGAGAAGGGATGGCTACACCTTC
TRBV3-1/TRBV3-2	TRBD1	TRBJ1-2	NA	CASSQDQIGDRGANYGYTF	TGTGCCAGCAGCCAAGATCAAATTGGGGACAGGGGGGCTAACTATGGCTACACCTTC
TRBV5-1	NA	TRBJ1-1	NA	CASSLLQGSMMDTEAFF	TGCGCCAGCAGCTTGTTGCAGGGGAGTATGATGGACACTGAAGCTTTCTTT
TRBV6-4	NA	TRBJ2-6	NA	CASSDLYGGGANVLTF	TGTGCCAGCAGTGACCTATACGGCGGGGGGGCCAACGTCCTGACTTTC
TRBV2	NA	TRBJ1-5	NA	CASTYGEGPQHF	TGTGCCAGCACCTACGGCGAAGGGCCCCAGCATTTT
TRBV27	NA	TRBJ1-5	NA	CASSLSSGLGNQPQHF	TGTGCCAGCAGTTTGAGTAGTGGTTTGGGCAATCAGCCCCAGCATTTT
TRBV30	TRBD1	TRBJ1-5	NA	CAWSAGTVGQPQHF	TGTGCCTGGAGTGCGGGGACAGTCGGTCAGCCCCAGCATTTT
TRBV7-3	NA	TRBJ2-1	many	CASSENYNEQFF	TGTGCCAGCTCCGAGAATTACAATGAGCAGTTCTTC
TRBV6-2/TRBV6-3	TRBD1	TRBJ1-6	few	CASSRPRDSYSPLHF	TGTGCCAGCAGTCGCCCCCGGGACAGCTATTCACCCCTCCACTTT
TRBV6-5	NA	TRBJ1-1	once	CASSSRAGWEAFF	TGTGCCAGCAGTTCCAGGGCCGGCTGGGAAGCTTTCTTT
TRBV25-1	NA	TRBJ2-7	NA	CASRHTASYEQYF	TGTGCCAGCAGACACACAGCTTCCTACGAGCAGTACTTC
TRBV12-3/TRBV12-4	NA	TRBJ1-5	NA	CASSLDQAQPQHF	TGTGCCAGCAGTTTAGATCAGGCTCAGCCCCAGCATTTT
TRBV7-2	NA	TRBJ2-5	NA	CASSVGGGETQYF	TGTGCCAGCAGCGTGGGTGGGGGGGAGACCCAGTACTTC
TRBV18	NA	TRBJ1-1	NA	CASSPPILLTEAFF	TGTGCCAGCTCACCACCGATCCTGCTCACTGAAGCTTTCTTT
TRBV5-1	NA	TRBJ2-7	NA	CASSLGDISYEQYF	TGCGCCAGCAGCTTAGGAGACATCTCCTACGAGCAGTACTTC
TRBV7-9	TRBD1	TRBJ1-1	NA	CATRQGLNTEAFF	TGTGCCACCCGACAGGGGTTGAACACTGAAGCTTTCTTT
TRBV3-1/TRBV3-2	TRBD1	TRBJ2-5	NA	CASSQNRGRETQYF	TGTGCCAGCAGCCAAAACAGGGGTCGGGAGACCCAGTACTTC
TRBV5-6	TRBD1	TRBJ1-2	NA	CASSRGQGYGYTF	TGTGCCAGCAGCCGGGGACAGGGTTATGGCTACACCTTC
TRBV2	TRBD1	TRBJ1-4	NA	CASAGQGVYEKLFF	TGTGCCAGCGCCGGACAGGGGGTGTATGAAAAACTGTTTTTT
TRBV24-1	NA	TRBJ1-6	NA	CATAQGWGSPLHF	TGTGCCACCGCCCAGGGGTGGGGTTCACCCCTCCACTTT
TRBV7-2	TRBD1	TRBJ1-5	NA	CASSRDSSNQPQHF	TGTGCCAGCAGTCGGGACAGTAGCAATCAGCCCCAGCATTTT
TRBV7-8	NA	TRBJ2-3	NA	CASSLGHLPTDTQYF	TGTGCCAGCAGCCTCGGTCATTTGCCCACAGATACGCAGTATTTT
TRBV7-2	NA	TRBJ2-1	NA	CASRSGVGSNEQFF	TGTGCCAGCAGATCGGGGGTAGGATCCAATGAGCAGTTCTTC
TRBV23-1	TRBD1	TRBJ1-1	NA	CASSQPPGQGSRGTEAFF	TGCGCCAGCAGTCAACCCCCTGGACAGGGATCTCGGGGCACTGAAGCTTTCTTT
TRBV11-2	TRBD1	TRBJ1-6	NA	CASSQQGAYNSPLHF	TGTGCCAGCAGCCAACAGGGGGCCTATAATTCACCCCTCCACTTT
TRBV15	TRBD1	TRBJ1-5	NA	CATSRDDRGTQPQHF	TGTGCCACCAGCAGAGACGACAGGGGAACTCAGCCCCAGCATTTT
TRBV7-9	NA	TRBJ2-3	NA	CASSSSGGPTDTQYF	TGTGCCAGCAGCTCGTCCGGCGGACCCACAGATACGCAGTATTTT
TRBV6-1	NA	TRBJ2-5	NA	CASSEGFAETQYF	TGTGCCAGCAGTGAAGGTTTCGCGGAGACCCAGTACTTC
TRBV6-6	NA	TRBJ2-5	NA	CASSQGGRETQYF	TGTGCCAGCAGCCAGGGGGGTCGAGAGACCCAGTACTTC
TRBV6-1	TRBD1	TRBJ1-4	NA	CASSLRQGTNEKLFF	TGTGCCAGCAGTCTGCGACAGGGTACTAATGAAAAACTGTTTTTT
TRBV7-8	TRBD1	TRBJ1-3	NA	CASSQQGVGGNTIYF	TGTGCCAGCAGCCAACAGGGGGTGGGAGGAAACACCATATATTTT
TRBV9	TRBD1	TRBJ1-2	NA	CASSQDAGGIAGYTF	TGTGCCAGCAGCCAAGATGCAGGGGGAATAGCTGGCTACACCTTC
TRBV4-2	NA	TRBJ2-5	NA	CASSQEGVEETQYF	TGTGCCAGCAGCCAAGAGGGGGTGGAGGAGACCCAGTACTTC
TRBV7-2	NA	TRBJ2-1	NA	CASSGVRGDLSTYNEQFF	TGTGCCAGCAGCGGGGTAAGGGGGGACCTCTCAACCTACAATGAGCAGTTCTTC
TRBV6-5	NA	TRBJ2-5	NA	CASRRLVETQYF	TGTGCCAGCAGGAGACTAGTGGAGACCCAGTACTTC
TRBV10-3	NA	TRBJ1-2	NA	CAISESGFTGTF	TGTGCCATCAGTGAGTCAGGTTTTACAGGGACCTTC
TRBV18	NA	TRBJ1-5	NA	CASSPRDGNNQPQHF	TGTGCCAGCTCACCGCGTGACGGGAACAATCAGCCCCAGCATTTT
TRBV14	NA	TRBJ1-2	NA	CASSQGYGYTF	TGTGCCAGCAGCCAAGGTTATGGCTACACCTTC
TRBV29-1	NA	TRBJ2-1	NA	CSVGGNNEQFF	TGCAGCGTTGGGGGGAACAATGAGCAGTTCTTC
TRBV5-1	NA	TRBJ2-5	NA	CASSLGALETQYF	TGCGCCAGCAGCTTGGGAGCTCTGGAGACCCAGTACTTC
TRBV12-5	NA	TRBJ2-3	NA	CASGPVNLLRGTDTQYF	TGTGCTAGTGGTCCAGTCAACCTCCTCCGGGGCACAGATACGCAGTATTTT
TRBV7-2	TRBD2	TRBJ2-5	NA	CASGTSGGAKETQYF	TGTGCCAGCGGGACTAGCGGGGGGGCGAAAGAGACCCAGTACTTC
TRBV7-2	TRBD1	TRBJ1-6	few	CASSLDRGAYNSPLHF	TGTGCCAGCAGCTTAGACAGGGGCGCCTATAATTCACCCCTCCACTTT
TRBV21-1	NA	TRBJ2-7	NA	CASAYWTSSCEQYF	TGTGCTAGCGCCTATTGGACTAGTAGTTGCGAGCAGTACTTC
TRBV9	NA	TRBJ2-4	NA	CASSVGGTDSGIQYF	TGTGCCAGCAGCGTAGGAGGGACGGACTCGGGCATTCAGTACTTC
TRBV14	TRBD2	TRBJ2-1	NA	CASSPLTSGRNNEQFF	TGTGCCAGCAGCCCCCTGACTAGCGGGAGGAATAATGAGCAGTTCTTC
TRBV18	NA	TRBJ1-2	NA	CASSPRQTRFSNYGYTF	TGTGCCAGCTCGCCGAGACAGACACGCTTTTCTAACTATGGCTACACCTTC
TRBV5-6	TRBD1	TRBJ2-7	NA	CASSSGQGGLYEQYF	TGTGCCAGCAGTTCCGGACAGGGGGGATTGTACGAGCAGTACTTC
TRBV4-1	TRBD1	TRBJ1-2	NA	CASSQDGTGFSGYGYTF	TGCGCCAGCAGCCAAGATGGGACAGGGTTTAGCGGCTATGGCTACACCTTC
TRBV6-1	NA	TRBJ1-5	few	CASSEPSVAVYQPQHF	TGTGCCAGCAGTGAACCGAGTGTGGCGGTTTATCAGCCCCAGCATTTT
TRBV2	NA	TRBJ2-3	NA	CASSGFRADTQYF	TGTGCCAGCAGTGGCTTCCGGGCAGATACGCAGTATTTT
TRBV5-6	TRBD2	TRBJ2-1	NA	CASSYGTSGLVYNEQFF	TGTGCCAGCAGCTACGGGACTAGCGGGTTGGTCTACAATGAGCAGTTCTTC
TRBV15	NA	TRBJ1-3	few	CATSRDSFSGNTIYF	TGTGCCACCAGCAGAGATAGTTTTTCTGGAAACACCATATATTTT